Each of the 5 T cell receptor beta chains below was sequenced from the same sample in a study of response to subunit inactivated influenza vaccine. TCRdb reprocessed the RT-PCR reads with MiXCR, giving one entry per CDR3 protein. The sample records about 580,000 distinct CDR3 sequences, around 15% being singletons. The material sequenced was PBMCs from blood, taken 11 to 12 days after vaccination. All receptors derive from a man in his fifties who received an inactivated influenza vaccine.

The table lists this clonotype with a few counts. The chain links TRBV20-1 to TRBJ1-4; no clear D gene. This CDR3 region has 15 residues. The V gene lost 3 bases and the J gene lost 0 bases, with 11 bases spanning the gap. Per germline, CDR1 DFQATT and CDR2 SNEGSKA (reference sequence). In DNA, the CDR3 is TGCAGTGCTAGCCACCCTTTTGCAACTAATGAAAAACTGTTTTTT. It translates to CSASHPFATNEKLFF.

J is TRBJ2-1 and V is TRBV7-9; TRBD2 agrees at 13 bases. Germline V CDR1 and CDR2: SEHNR, FQNEAQ (reference sequence). V gave up 5 bases and J gave up 5 bases; unmatched junction bases: 6. This CDR3 spans 16 amino acids. CDR3 nucleotide sequence: TGTGCCAGCAGCGCTCAACTAGCGGGGGGGAACAATGAGCAGTTCTTC. Its translation: CASSAQLAGGNNEQFF.

This clonotype has just a few counts. V usage is TRBV30 and J usage is TRBJ1-5; the D is unclear. Trimming stripped 4 bases from V and 2 bases from J, with 15 bases between. CDR1 and CDR2 (germline): GTSNPN, SVGIG (reference sequence). The CDR3 spans 15 residues. CDR3 nucleotides: TGTGCCTGGAACGGGGTGGGAATGGGCAATCAGCCCCAGCATTTT. Translation gives CAWNGVGMGNQPQHF.

This clonotype has only a few counts. Here the CDR3 DNA reads TGTGCCAGCAGTTACTCGGACAGGGGGGAGCTGTTTTTT. It codes for CASSYSDRGELFF. The chain carries TRBV6-5 and TRBJ2-2; 7 bases align to TRBD1. This CDR3 region has 13 residues. The V segment lost 0 bases and the J segment 8 bases; nucleotides outside the gene matches: 0. Germline lookup yields CDR1 MNHEY and CDR2 SVGAGI.

The chain employs TRBV7-2 and TRBJ2-7; D unresolved. The CDR3 runs to 14 residues. The germline V gene encodes CDR1 SGHTA and CDR2 FQGNSA. V was pared by 1 base and J by 6 bases, with 13 bases between. The CDR3 reads CASSLGDGLGEQYF. Here the CDR3 DNA reads TGTGCCAGCAGCTTAGGAGACGGATTGGGCGAGCAGTACTTC.